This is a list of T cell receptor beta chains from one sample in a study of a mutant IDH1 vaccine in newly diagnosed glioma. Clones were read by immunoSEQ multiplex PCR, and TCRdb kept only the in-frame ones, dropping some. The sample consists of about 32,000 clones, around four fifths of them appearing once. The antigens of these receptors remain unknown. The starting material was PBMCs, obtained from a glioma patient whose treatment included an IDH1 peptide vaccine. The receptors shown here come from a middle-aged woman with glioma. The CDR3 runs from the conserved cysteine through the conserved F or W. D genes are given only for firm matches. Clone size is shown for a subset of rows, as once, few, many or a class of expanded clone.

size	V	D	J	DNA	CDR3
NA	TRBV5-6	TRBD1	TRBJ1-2	TGTGCCAGCAAACAGGGGTCTATCTATGGCTACACCTTC	CASKQGSIYGYTF
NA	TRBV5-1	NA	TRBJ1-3	TGCGCCAGCAGATCCGACAGGACGTCGTGGATAGGAAACACCATATATTTT	CASRSDRTSWIGNTIYF
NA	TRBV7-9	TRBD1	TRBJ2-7	TGTGCCAGCAGCACCGCCGGGACAGGGTCGGACGAGCAGTACTTC	CASSTAGTGSDEQYF
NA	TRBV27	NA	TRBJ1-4	TGTGCCAGCAGTTCAGGGCGAGGGGATGAAAAACTGTTTTTT	CASSSGRGDEKLFF
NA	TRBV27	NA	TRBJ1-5	TGTGCCAGCAGTACGGTGAGTGCGACTCAGCCCCAGCATTTT	CASSTVSATQPQHF
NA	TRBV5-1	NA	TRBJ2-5	TGCGCCAGCACCAAAAACGGGGGCCCGGAGACCCAGTACTTC	CASTKNGGPETQYF
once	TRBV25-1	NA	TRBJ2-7	TGTGCCAGCGTGGGGGGCGGCCGTTACTCCTACGAGCAGTACTTC	CASVGGGRYSYEQYF
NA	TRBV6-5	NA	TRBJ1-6	TGTGCCAGCAGTTACACGACCGGGGGAAATAATTCACCCCTCCACTTT	CASSYTTGGNNSPLHF
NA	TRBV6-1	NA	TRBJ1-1	TGTGCCAGCAGTGAAACAGAGAACACTGAAGCTTTCTTT	CASSETENTEAFF
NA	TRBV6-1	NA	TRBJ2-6	TGTGCCAGCAGTGAAGATGACTCTGGGGCCAACGTCCTGACTTTC	CASSEDDSGANVLTF
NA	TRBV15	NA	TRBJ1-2	TGTGCCACCAGCAGAGACGGGTTGGTCGACTATGGCTACACCTTC	CATSRDGLVDYGYTF
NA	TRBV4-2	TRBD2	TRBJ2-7	TGTGCCAGCAGCAAGGGACTAGCGGATCCCTACGAGCAGTACTTC	CASSKGLADPYEQYF
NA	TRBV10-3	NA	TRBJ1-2	TGTGCCATCACGCCGGGACCATATGGCTACACCTTC	CAITPGPYGYTF
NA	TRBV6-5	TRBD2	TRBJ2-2	TGTGCCAGCAGTTTGGGGGGGGACACCGGGGAGCTGTTTTTT	CASSLGGDTGELFF
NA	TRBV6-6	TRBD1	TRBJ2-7	TGTGCCAGCAGTGACAGGGGGTACGAGCAGTACTTC	CASSDRGYEQYF
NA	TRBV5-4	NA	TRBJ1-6	TGTGCCAGCAGCCAGGGAGATAATTCACCCCTCCACTTT	CASSQGDNSPLHF
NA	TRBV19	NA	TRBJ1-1	TGTGCCAGTAGTGGGGTCCTCCGGGCAACTGAAGCTTTCTTT	CASSGVLRATEAFF
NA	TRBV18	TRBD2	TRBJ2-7	TGTGCCAGCTCCCCGGGACTAGCGGGGATCGGGGAGCAGTACTTC	CASSPGLAGIGEQYF
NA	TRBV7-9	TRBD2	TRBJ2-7	TGTGCCAGCAGCCGGGAGGGGCTCGGGGACGAGCAGTACTTC	CASSREGLGDEQYF
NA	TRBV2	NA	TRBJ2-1	TGTGCCAGCACTAAACAGGACTCCTCCTTCTCCTACAATGAGCAGTTCTTC	CASTKQDSSFSYNEQFF
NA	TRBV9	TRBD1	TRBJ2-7	TGTGCCAGCAGCGTAGATCAGGGGGCGCAGTACTTC	CASSVDQGAQYF
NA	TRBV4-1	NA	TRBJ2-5	TGCGCCAGCAGCCAAGATAGAAAACGGGGAAAAGAGACCCAGTACTTC	CASSQDRKRGKETQYF
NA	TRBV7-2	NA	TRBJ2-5	TGTGCCAGCAGCTACGGGCGCCAAGAGACCCAGTACTTC	CASSYGRQETQYF
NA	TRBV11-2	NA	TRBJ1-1	TGTGCCAGCAGCTCAAATTCATTTGGAGAAGCTTTCTTT	CASSSNSFGEAFF
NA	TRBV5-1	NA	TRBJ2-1	TGCGCCACCCATGAGGGGCCCGGGGGAACCTCCTACAATGAGCAGTTCTTC	CATHEGPGGTSYNEQFF
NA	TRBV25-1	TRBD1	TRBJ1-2	TGTGCCAGCAGTGAATGGGACAGGGGGCGAGACGGGCAAGCTGGCTACACCTTC	CASSEWDRGRDGQAGYTF
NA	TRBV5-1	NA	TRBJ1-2	TGCGCCAGCAGCTTTGGGGAGGACGGCTACACCTTC	CASSFGEDGYTF
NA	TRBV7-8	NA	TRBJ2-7	TGTGCCAGCAGCTTAGTAGGAGGATCCGCAAACGAGCAGTACTTC	CASSLVGGSANEQYF
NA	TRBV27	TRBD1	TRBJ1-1	TGTGCCAGCAGTGACAGGGGCCCCTACACTGAAGCTTTCTTT	CASSDRGPYTEAFF
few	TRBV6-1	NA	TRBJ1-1	TGTGCCGTCCGGGTGTTGGGGGGGGGAGGCACTGAAGCTTTCTTT	CAVRVLGGGGTEAFF
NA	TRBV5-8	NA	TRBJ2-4	TGTGCCAGCACCCGATGGGGGGGGCTAGACATTCAGTACTTC	CASTRWGGLDIQYF
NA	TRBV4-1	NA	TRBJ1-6	TGCGCCAGCAGCCAAAGGGACACGGATAATTCACCCCTCCACTTT	CASSQRDTDNSPLHF
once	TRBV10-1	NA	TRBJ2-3	TGCGCCAGCAGTGAGGGCGGCCGTCCAGATACGCAGTATTTT	CASSEGGRPDTQYF
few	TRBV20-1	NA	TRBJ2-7	TGCAGTGCCACTGAGTACTACGAGCAGTACTTC	CSATEYYEQYF
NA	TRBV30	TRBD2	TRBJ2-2	TGTGCCTGGAGTGTACTGGCGGGGGGAAACACCGGGGAGCTGTTTTTT	CAWSVLAGGNTGELFF
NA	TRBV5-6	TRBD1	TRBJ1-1	TGTGCCAGCAGCTACGGACAGGCCGGTACTGAAGCTTTCTTT	CASSYGQAGTEAFF
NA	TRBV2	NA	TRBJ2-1	TGTGCCAGCATCTATAATCGAGGTTTTGGGGAGCAGTTCTTC	CASIYNRGFGEQFF
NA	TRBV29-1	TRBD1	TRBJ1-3	TGCAGCGCTCCCATCCCCTCCCCAGGGGGCCCGAACACCATATATTTT	CSAPIPSPGGPNTIYF
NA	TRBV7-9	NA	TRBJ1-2	TGTGCGTCAAGAGGCAGGGGAAGGGCTAACTATGGCTACACCTTC	CASRGRGRANYGYTF
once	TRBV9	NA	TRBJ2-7	TGTGCCAGCAGCGTAGCGCAGGGAGCAGGCTCCTACGAGCAGTACTTC	CASSVAQGAGSYEQYF
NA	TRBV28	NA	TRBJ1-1	TGTGCCAGCAGTTTACTTCCAGTTCTCACTGAAGCTTTCTTT	CASSLLPVLTEAFF
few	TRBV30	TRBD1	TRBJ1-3	TGTGCCTGGAGTCGGGACAGTGGCTCTGGAAACACCATATATTTT	CAWSRDSGSGNTIYF
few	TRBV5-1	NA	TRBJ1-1	TGCGCCAGCAGTTACTCTCCGGACATATATGAAGCTTTCTTT	CASSYSPDIYEAFF
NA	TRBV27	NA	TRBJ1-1	TGTGCCAGCAGTCCGTATAGGGGGACGAACACTGAAGCTTTCTTT	CASSPYRGTNTEAFF
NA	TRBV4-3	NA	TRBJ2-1	TGCGCCAGCAGCCAAGAGGTCGGAGTCTTCCATGAGCAGTTCTTC	CASSQEVGVFHEQFF
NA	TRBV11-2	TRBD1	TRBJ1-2	TGTGCCAGCAGCTTAAGGGACAGTTATTATGGCTACACCTTC	CASSLRDSYYGYTF
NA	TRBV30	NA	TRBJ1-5	TGTGCCTGGAGTGTAGAAAGCAATCAGCCCCAGCATTTT	CAWSVESNQPQHF
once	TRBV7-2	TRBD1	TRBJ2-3	TGTGCCAGCAGCCAAGAAAGACAGGGAGTGGTCCCAGATACGCAGTATTTT	CASSQERQGVVPDTQYF
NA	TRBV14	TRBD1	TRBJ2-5	TGTGCCAGCACCTCCGGGACAGGCCGCCAAGAGACCCAGTACTTC	CASTSGTGRQETQYF